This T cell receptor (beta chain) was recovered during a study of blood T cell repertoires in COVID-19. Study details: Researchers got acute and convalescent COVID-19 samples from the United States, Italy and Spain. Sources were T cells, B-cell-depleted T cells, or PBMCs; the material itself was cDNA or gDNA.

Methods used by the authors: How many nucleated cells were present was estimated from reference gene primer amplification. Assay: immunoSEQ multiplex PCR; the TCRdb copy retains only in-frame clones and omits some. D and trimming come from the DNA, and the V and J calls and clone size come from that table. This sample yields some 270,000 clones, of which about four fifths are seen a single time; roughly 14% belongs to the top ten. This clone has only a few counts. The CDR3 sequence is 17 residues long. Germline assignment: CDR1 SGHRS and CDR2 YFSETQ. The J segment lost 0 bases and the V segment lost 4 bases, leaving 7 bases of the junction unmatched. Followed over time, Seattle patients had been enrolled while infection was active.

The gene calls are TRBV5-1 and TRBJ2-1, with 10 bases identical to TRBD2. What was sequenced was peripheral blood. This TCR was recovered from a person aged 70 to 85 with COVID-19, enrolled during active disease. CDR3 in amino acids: CASSPRTSGSSYNEQFF. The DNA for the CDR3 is TGCGCCAGCAGCCCCCGGACTAGCGGTAGCTCCTACAATGAGCAGTTCTTC.